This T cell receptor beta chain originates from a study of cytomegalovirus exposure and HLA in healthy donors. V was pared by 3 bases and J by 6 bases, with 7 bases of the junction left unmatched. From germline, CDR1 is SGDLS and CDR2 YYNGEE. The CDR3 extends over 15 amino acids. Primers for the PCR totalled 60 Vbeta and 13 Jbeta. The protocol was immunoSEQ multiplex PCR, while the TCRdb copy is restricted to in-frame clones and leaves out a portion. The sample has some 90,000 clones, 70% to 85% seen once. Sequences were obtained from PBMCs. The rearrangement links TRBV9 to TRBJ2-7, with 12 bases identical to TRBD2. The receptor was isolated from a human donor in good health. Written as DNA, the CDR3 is TGTGCCAGCAGCGGACAGACTAGCGGGGGAGGCGAGCAGTACTTC. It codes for CASSGQTSGGGEQYF.